This T cell receptor beta chain appears in the sequencing data of a study of response to subunit inactivated influenza vaccine. This clonotype appeared many times. Its antigen remains unknown. Each CDR3 protein is one row after TCRdb ran MiXCR on the RT-PCR reads. This sample has about 480,000 distinct CDR3 sequences, with roughly 9.7% found just once. The CDR3 consists of 15 residues. V lost 3 bases and J 3 bases, leaving 15 bases between the germline ends. Germline CDR1 reads WNHNN; CDR2 reads SYGVQD (reference sequence). General study points: A suggestion made by the authors is that each seasonal influenza vaccination recruits few new T cells.

Material: PBMCs from blood, obtained roughly 48 days after vaccination. The receptor was isolated from a middle-aged man who received an inactivated influenza vaccine. The chain combines TRBV10-1 with TRBJ2-7; the D gene is possibly TRBD1 (6 bases). CDR3 region: CASSDFGTSLYEQYF. The CDR3 DNA follows: TGCGCCAGCAGTGATTTCGGGACAAGTCTCTACGAGCAGTACTTC.